This entry lists 3 T cell receptor beta chains sequenced from one sample in a study of blood T cell repertoires in COVID-19. TCRdb's copy holds only in-frame clones and misses some; the assay was immunoSEQ multiplex PCR. Here the sample spans 170,000 or so clones, about 80% being singletons. Input material: peripheral blood. These receptors came from a woman between 70 and 85 years old with acute or convalescent COVID-19.

V gene TRBV10-3 combines with J gene TRBJ1-3; 9 bases align to TRBD1. Per the germline V gene, CDR1 is ENHRY and CDR2 is SYGVKD. CDR3 length: 22 amino acids. Unmatched junction bases numbered 23, after V lost 4 bases and J lost 1 base. CDR3 sequence (DNA): TGTGCCATCAGTGGGATGGCTAAACCCCGGGACAGGGACTCACTATCTGGAAACACCATATATTTT. Its protein is CAISGMAKPRDRDSLSGNTIYF.

V is TRBV12-5 and J is TRBJ2-5; TRBD1 agrees at 7 bases. This CDR3 contains 12 residues. Per the germline V gene, CDR1 is LGHNT and CDR2 is FRNRAP. V gave up 6 bases and J gave up 4 bases; unmatched junction bases: 2. The chain's CDR3 is CASGAGGETQYF. The CDR3 DNA follows: TGTGCTAGTGGGGCAGGGGGAGAGACCCAGTACTTC.

This chain uses TRBV21-1 with TRBJ2-6; TRBD2 is the table's D call, not checked against the DNA. TRBV21-1 is tagged as a pseudogene. This CDR3 comprises 18 residues. The CDR3 DNA reads as TGTGCCAGCAGCAAACGGTTCCCGAGTGGCTCTGGGGCCAACGTCCTGACTTTC. Protein product: CASSKRFPSGSGANVLTF.